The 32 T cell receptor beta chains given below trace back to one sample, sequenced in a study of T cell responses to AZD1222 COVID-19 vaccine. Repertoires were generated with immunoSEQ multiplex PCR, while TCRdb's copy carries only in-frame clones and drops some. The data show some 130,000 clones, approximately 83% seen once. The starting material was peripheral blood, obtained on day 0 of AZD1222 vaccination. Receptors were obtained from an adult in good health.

The CDR3 DNA is TGTGCCAGCAGCTCTCCGTTCCGTACTAACTATGGCTACACCTTC. This codes for CASSSPFRTNYGYTF. The J gene is TRBJ1-2, the V gene TRBV7-2; D call uncertain. The V gene lost 4 bases and the J gene lost 0 bases, with 12 bases spanning the gap. The CDR3 runs to 15 residues. The germline V gene has CDR1 SGHTA and CDR2 FQGNSA.

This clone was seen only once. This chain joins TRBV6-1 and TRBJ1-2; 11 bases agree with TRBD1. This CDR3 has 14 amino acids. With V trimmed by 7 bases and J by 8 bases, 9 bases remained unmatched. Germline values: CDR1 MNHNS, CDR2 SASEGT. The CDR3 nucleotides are TGTGCCAGCACCGACCTGGGACAGGGGGAGGGCTACACCTTC. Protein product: CASTDLGQGEGYTF.

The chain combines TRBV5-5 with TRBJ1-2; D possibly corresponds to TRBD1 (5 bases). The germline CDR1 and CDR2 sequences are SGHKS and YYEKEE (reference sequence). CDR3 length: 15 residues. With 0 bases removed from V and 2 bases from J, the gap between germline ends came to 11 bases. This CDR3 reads CASSLEPSGNYGYTF. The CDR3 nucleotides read TGTGCCAGCAGCTTGGAGCCCTCAGGGAACTATGGCTACACCTTC.

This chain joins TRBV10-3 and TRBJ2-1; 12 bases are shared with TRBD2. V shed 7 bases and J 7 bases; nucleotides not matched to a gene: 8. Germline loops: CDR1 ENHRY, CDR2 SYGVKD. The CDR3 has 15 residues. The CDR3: CAITILAGGQNEQFF. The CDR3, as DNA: TGTGCCATCACGATTCTAGCGGGGGGGCAGAATGAGCAGTTCTTC.

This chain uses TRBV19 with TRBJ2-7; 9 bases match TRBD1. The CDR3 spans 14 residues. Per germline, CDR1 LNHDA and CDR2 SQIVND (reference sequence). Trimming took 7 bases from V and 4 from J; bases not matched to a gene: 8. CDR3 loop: CASTPSGTGYEQYF. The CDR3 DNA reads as TGTGCCAGTACCCCTTCCGGGACAGGGTACGAGCAGTACTTC.

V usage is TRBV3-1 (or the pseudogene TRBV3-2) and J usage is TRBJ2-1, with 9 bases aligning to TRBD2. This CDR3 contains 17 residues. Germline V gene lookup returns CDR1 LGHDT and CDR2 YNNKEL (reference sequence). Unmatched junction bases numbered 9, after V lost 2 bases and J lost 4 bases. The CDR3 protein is CASSQKFRTSEYNEQFF. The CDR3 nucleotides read TGTGCCAGCAGCCAAAAGTTCCGGACTAGCGAGTACAATGAGCAGTTCTTC.

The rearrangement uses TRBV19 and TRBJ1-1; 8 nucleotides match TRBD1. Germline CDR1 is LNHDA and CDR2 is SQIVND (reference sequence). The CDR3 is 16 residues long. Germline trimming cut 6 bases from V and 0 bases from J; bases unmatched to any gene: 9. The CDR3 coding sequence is TGTGCCAGTAGCCGACACAGGGGGTCGCTGAACACTGAAGCTTTCTTT. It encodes CASSRHRGSLNTEAFF. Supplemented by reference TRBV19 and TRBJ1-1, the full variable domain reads DGGITQSPKYLFRKEGQNVTLSCEQNLNHDAMYWYRQDPGQGLRLIYYSQIVNDFQKGDIAEGYSVSREKKESFPLTVTSAQKNPTAFYLCASSRHRGSLNTEAFFGQGTRLTVV.

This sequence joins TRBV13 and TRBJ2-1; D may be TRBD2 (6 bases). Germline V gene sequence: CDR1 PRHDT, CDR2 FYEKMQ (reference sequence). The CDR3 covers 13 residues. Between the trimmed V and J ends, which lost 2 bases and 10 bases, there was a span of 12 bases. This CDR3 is CASSLTTSREQFF. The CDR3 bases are TGTGCCAGCAGCTTAACCACTAGCCGGGAGCAGTTCTTC.

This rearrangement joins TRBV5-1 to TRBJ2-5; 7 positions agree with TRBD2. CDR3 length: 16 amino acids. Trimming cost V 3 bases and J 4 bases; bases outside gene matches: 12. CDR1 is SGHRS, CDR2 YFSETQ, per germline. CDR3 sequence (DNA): TGCGCCAGCAGCTCTTCGGGGAGGGCCTTCGGAGAGACCCAGTACTTC. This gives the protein CASSSSGRAFGETQYF.

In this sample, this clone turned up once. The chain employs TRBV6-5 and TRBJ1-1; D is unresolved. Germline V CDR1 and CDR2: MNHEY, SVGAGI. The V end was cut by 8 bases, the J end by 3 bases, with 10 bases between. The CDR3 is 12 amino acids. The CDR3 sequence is CASGPSHTEAFF. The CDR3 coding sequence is TGTGCCAGCGGGCCCAGCCACACTGAAGCTTTCTTT.

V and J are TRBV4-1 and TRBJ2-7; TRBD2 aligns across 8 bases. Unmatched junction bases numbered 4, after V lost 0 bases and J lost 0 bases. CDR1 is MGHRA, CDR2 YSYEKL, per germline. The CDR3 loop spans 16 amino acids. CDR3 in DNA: TGCGCCAGCAGCCAAGAGGCCGGGACTAGCTCCTACGAGCAGTACTTC. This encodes CASSQEAGTSSYEQYF.

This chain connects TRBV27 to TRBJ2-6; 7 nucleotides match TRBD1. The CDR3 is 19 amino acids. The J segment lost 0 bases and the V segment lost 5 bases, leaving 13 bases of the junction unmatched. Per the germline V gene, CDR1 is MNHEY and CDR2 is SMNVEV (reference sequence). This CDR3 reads CASSLRGPGQISGANVLTF. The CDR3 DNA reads TGTGCCAGCAGTCTAAGGGGACCGGGACAGATCTCTGGGGCCAACGTCCTGACTTTC.

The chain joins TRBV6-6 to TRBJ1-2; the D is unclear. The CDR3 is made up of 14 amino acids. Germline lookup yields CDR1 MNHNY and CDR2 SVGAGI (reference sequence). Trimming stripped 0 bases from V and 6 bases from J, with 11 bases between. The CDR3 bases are TGTGCCAGCAGTTACTCTAGTTCTTCGGATGGCTACACCTTC. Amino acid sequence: CASSYSSSSDGYTF.

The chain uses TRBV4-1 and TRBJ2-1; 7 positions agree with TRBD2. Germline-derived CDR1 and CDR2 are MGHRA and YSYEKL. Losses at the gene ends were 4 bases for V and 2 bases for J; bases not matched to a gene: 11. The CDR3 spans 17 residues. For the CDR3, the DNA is TGCGCCAGCAGCCCAACCGGGACTAAACGAACCTACAATGAGCAGTTCTTC. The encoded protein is CASSPTGTKRTYNEQFF.

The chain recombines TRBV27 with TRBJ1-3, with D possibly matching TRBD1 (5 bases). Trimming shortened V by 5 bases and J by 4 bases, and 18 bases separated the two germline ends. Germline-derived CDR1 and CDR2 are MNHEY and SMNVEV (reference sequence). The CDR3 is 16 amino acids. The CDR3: CASSPLPGAAGNTIYF. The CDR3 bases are TGTGCCAGCAGTCCTCTCCCTGGGGCAGCAGGAAACACCATATATTTT.

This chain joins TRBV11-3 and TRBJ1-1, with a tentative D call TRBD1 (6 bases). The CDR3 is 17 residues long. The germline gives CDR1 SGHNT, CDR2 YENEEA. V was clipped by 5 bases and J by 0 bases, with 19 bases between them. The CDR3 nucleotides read TGTGCCAGCAGCCGCTCAGAGGGGGTTACTATGAACACTGAAGCTTTCTTT. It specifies CASSRSEGVTMNTEAFF.

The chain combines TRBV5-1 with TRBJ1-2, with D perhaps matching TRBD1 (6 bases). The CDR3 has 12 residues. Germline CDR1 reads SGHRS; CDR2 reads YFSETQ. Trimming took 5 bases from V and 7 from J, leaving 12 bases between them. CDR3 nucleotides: TGCGCCAGCAGTCATCCCAGGGGTGGCTACACCTTC. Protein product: CASSHPRGGYTF. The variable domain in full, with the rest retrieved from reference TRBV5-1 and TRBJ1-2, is KAGVTQTPRYLIKTRGQQVTLSCSPISGHRSVSWYQQTPGQGLQFLFEYFSETQRNKGNFPGRFSGRQFSNSRSEMNVSTLELGDSALYLCASSHPRGGYTFGSGTRLTVV.

This CDR3 reads CASSLRAPNGYTF. CDR3 sequence (DNA): TGTGCCAGCAGTTTGAGGGCTCCCAATGGCTACACCTTC. The genes are TRBV12-3 or TRBV12-4 and TRBJ1-2, with D hard to call. The CDR3 is 13 residues long. Trimming took off 3 bases at V and 6 bases at J, with 11 bases between the two ends.

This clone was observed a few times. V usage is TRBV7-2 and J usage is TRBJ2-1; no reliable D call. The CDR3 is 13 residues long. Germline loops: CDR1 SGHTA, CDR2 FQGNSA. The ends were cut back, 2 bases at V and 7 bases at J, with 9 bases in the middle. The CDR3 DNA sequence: TGTGCCAGCAGCTTACGGCGGTGGAATGAGCAGTTCTTC. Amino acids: CASSLRRWNEQFF.

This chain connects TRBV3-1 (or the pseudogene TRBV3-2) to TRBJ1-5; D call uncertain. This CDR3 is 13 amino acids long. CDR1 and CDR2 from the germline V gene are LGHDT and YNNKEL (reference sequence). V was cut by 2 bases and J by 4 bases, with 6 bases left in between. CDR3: CASSQNVNQPQHF. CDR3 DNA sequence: TGTGCCAGCAGCCAAAATGTAAATCAGCCCCAGCATTTT.

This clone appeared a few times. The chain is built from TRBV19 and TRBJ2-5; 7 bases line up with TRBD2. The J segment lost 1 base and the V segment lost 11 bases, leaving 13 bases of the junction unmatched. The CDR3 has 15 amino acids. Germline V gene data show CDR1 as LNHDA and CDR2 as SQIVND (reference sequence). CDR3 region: CAVGRGRGIQETQYF. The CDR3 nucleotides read TGTGCCGTCGGACGTGGGCGGGGGATCCAAGAGACCCAGTACTTC.

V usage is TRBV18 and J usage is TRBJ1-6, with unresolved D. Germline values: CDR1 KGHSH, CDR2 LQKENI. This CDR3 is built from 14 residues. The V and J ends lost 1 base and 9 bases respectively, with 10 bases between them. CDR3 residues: CASSPLQEGSPLHF. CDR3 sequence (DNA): TGTGCCAGCTCACCACTCCAGGAGGGTTCACCCCTCCACTTT. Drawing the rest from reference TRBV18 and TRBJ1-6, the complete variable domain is NAGVMQNPRHLVRRRGQEARLRCSPMKGHSHVYWYRQLPEEGLKFMVYLQKENIIDESGMPKERFSAEFPKEGPSILRIQQVVRGDSAAYFCASSPLQEGSPLHFGNGTRLTVT.

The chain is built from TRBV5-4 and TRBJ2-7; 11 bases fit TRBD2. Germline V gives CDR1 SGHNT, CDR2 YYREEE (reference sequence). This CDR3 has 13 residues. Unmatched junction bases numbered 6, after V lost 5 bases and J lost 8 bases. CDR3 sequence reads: CASRTSGVQKQYF. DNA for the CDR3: TGTGCCAGCAGGACTAGCGGGGTTCAGAAGCAGTACTTC.

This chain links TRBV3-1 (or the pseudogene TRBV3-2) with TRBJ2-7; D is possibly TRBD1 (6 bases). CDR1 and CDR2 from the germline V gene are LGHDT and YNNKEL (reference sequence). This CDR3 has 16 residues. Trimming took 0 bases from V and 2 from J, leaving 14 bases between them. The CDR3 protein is CASSQDAGARAYEQYF. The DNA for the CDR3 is TGTGCCAGCAGCCAAGATGCAGGGGCCAGGGCCTACGAGCAGTACTTC.

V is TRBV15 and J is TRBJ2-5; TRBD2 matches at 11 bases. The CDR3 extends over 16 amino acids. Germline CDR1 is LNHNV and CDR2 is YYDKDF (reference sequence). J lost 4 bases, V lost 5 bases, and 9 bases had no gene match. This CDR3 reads CATSGQTSGVGETQYF. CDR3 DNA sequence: TGTGCCACCAGCGGCCAGACTAGCGGGGTGGGAGAGACCCAGTACTTC.

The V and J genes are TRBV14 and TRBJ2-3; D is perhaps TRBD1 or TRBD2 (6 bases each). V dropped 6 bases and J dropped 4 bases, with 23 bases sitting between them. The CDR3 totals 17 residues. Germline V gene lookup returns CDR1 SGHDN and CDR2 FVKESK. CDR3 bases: TGTGCCAGCAGTCCTTTTGGGGGGCGATCTCGCGCAGATACGCAGTATTTT. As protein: CASSPFGGRSRADTQYF.

CDR3 loop: CASRRDIYGYTF. As DNA, the CDR3 is TGTGCCAGCAGACGGGACATCTATGGCTACACCTTC. The chain couples TRBV5-6 to TRBJ1-2; the D gene is possibly TRBD1 (6 bases). The V and J ends lost 5 bases and 4 bases respectively, with 9 bases between them. The germline CDR1 and CDR2 sequences are SGHDT and YYEEEE. The CDR3 length is 12 residues.

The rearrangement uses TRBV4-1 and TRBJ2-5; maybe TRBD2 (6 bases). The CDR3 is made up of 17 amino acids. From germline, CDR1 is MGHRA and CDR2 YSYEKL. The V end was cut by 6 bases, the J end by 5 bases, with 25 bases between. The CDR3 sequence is CASSPGTLISPDETQYF. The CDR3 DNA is TGCGCCAGCAGTCCCGGGACTCTTATATCTCCCGACGAGACCCAGTACTTC.

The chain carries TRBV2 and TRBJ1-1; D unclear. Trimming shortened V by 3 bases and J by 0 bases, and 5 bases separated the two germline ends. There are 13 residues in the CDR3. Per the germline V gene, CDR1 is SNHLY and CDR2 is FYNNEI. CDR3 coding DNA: TGTGCCAGCAGTGATGGGATGAACACTGAAGCTTTCTTT. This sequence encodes CASSDGMNTEAFF.

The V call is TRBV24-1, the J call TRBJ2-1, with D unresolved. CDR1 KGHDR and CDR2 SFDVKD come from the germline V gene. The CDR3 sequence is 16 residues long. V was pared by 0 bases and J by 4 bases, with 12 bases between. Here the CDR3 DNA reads TGTGCCACCAGTGATTTGCCGAGTCTAGGGTACAATGAGCAGTTCTTC. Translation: CATSDLPSLGYNEQFF.

CDR3 residues: CASSVTPFYTIYF. The CDR3 DNA reads TGTGCCAGCAGCGTAACCCCGTTCTACACCATATATTTT. The V gene is TRBV9, the J gene TRBJ1-3; D gene uncertain. The CDR3 runs 13 residues. V was shortened by 1 base and J by 8 bases, with 10 bases between the two germline ends. Germline V lookup: CDR1 SGDLS, CDR2 YYNGEE.

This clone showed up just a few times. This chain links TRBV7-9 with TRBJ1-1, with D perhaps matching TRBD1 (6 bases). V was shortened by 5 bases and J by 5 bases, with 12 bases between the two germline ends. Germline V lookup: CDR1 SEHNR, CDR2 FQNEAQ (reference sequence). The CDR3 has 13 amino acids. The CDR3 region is CASSINRDTEAFF. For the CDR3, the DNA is TGTGCCAGCAGCATTAACAGGGATACTGAAGCTTTCTTT.